The rows below give T cell receptor beta chains drawn from one sample of a study of blood T cells in healthy people across ages. TCRdb analysed the 5' RACE reads with MiXCR anew, one entry per CDR3 protein. The table lists about 800,000 distinct CDR3 sequences, 20% to 25% of them singletons, with under 4% in the top ten. These same data were also listed under a study on T cells of mothers and their children.

Sequenced sample: blood. The receptors derive from a boy aged 10-17 years in good health. The CDR3 runs from the conserved cysteine through the conserved F or W. Each record gives: J gene, CDR3 length, clone size, V gene, CDR3 protein. Clone size is stated in some rows and not others, as once, few, many or a class when expanded.

>TRBJ2-5|16|NA|TRBV9
CASSVDGAGGLETQYF
>TRBJ2-1|15|few|TRBV20-1
CSARGAGGPYNEQFF
>TRBJ2-3|16|NA|TRBV14
CASSQVRGGGPDTQYF
>TRBJ1-4|12|NA|TRBV7-2
CASGDVGGKLFF
>TRBJ2-5|15|few|TRBV20-1
CSARSSGAGAETQYF
>TRBJ1-3|15|few|TRBV4-3
CASSPGRGVGNTIYF
>TRBJ2-4|14|few|TRBV29-1
CSAAPGATDGIQYF
>TRBJ2-7|15|NA|TRBV4-1
CASSHQEGSVYEQYF
>TRBJ1-1|12|few|TRBV20-1
CSAPGVSTEAFF
>TRBJ1-2|13|few|TRBV13
CASSFNAEYGYTF